This T cell receptor (beta chain) originates from a study of blood T cell repertoires in COVID-19. Per germline, CDR1 SGHNT and CDR2 YYREEE (reference sequence). V trimming: 4 bases; J trimming: 1 base; junction bases outside the gene matches: 5. The CDR3 is 15 amino acids. Repertoires were generated with immunoSEQ multiplex PCR, while TCRdb's copy carries only in-frame clones and drops some. This repertoire shows a few hundred thousand clones, over 75% found once; its top ten account for roughly 2.3%. Material for sequencing was PBMCs or T cells enriched from blood (not recorded which). The chain has TRBV5-4 and TRBJ2-7; 10 bases are shared with TRBD1. The TCR originated in a man younger than 45 who had recovered from COVID-19. CDR3 DNA: TGTGCCAGCAGCGTGGGACAGGGGTTTTCCTACGAGCAGTACTTC. Protein: CASSVGQGFSYEQYF. The variable domain in full, with the rest retrieved from reference TRBV5-4 and TRBJ2-7, is ETGVTQSPTHLIKTRGQQVTLRCSSQSGHNTVSWYQQALGQGPQFIFQYYREEENGRGNFPPRFSGLQFPNYSSELNVNALELDDSALYLCASSVGQGFSYEQYFGPGTRLTVT.